One and the same sample provided the 28 T cell receptor beta chains below, sequenced in a study of a mutant IDH1 vaccine in newly diagnosed glioma. The time point is: week 23, last vaccination. Each dose delivered 300 ug of mutant IDH1 20-mer peptide subcutaneously with imiquimod. Assay used: immunoSEQ multiplex PCR; TCRdb lists only in-frame clones, some missing. Altogether 40,000 to 50,000 clones are present, approximately 72% being singletons, with the ten largest covering 4% to 6.5%. These receptors lack a known antigen. This sample comprised PBMCs, obtained from a glioma patient whose treatment included an IDH1 peptide vaccine. Receptors originate from a man aged 45-60 years with glioma.

As concerns this clone: The same CDR3 also results from other DNA sequences found in this sample. V usage is TRBV5-4 and J usage is TRBJ2-7; D tentatively fits TRBD1 or TRBD2 (6 bases each). This CDR3 region has 13 residues. Germline V gene data show CDR1 as SGHNT and CDR2 as YYREEE (reference sequence). The ends were cut back, 2 bases at V and 5 bases at J, with 11 bases in the middle. The CDR3: CASSLQGGNEQYF. The CDR3 DNA reads as TGTGCCAGCAGCTTACAGGGCGGGAACGAGCAGTACTTC.

This chain joins TRBV20-1 and TRBJ2-7, with D unresolved. This CDR3 spans 11 amino acids. The V and J ends lost 0 bases and 4 bases respectively, with 4 bases between them. Germline loops: CDR1 DFQATT, CDR2 SNEGSKA (reference sequence). In nucleotides, the CDR3 is TGCAGTGCTAGAGAAGGGTACGAGCAGTACTTC. It specifies CSAREGYEQYF.

This chain connects TRBV9 to TRBJ1-1, with 11 bases fitting TRBD1. The CDR3 covers 15 residues. J was trimmed by 12 bases and V by 4 bases; bases with no gene match: 14. The germline V gene has CDR1 SGDLS and CDR2 YYNGEE. The CDR3 sequence is CASSSGGQGAVKTFF. The CDR3, as DNA: TGTGCCAGCAGCAGCGGAGGACAGGGGGCGGTGAAAACTTTCTTT.

The chain uses TRBV20-1 and TRBJ2-1; D call uncertain. V was pared by 6 bases and J by 7 bases, with 10 bases between. This CDR3 comprises 11 residues. Per the germline V gene, CDR1 is DFQATT and CDR2 is SNEGSKA (reference sequence). CDR3 sequence (DNA): TGCAGTGCCGAAAGGGCTAATGAGCAGTTCTTC. This encodes CSAERANEQFF.

The V and J genes are TRBV28 and TRBJ2-7, with D tentatively TRBD2 (6 bases). The germline V and J ends were trimmed by 2 bases and 6 bases, with 14 bases remaining between them. The CDR3 spans 14 residues. Germline V CDR1 and CDR2: MDHEN, SYDVKM. CDR3 in DNA: TGTGCCAGCAGTTTAGAGGAGGGAAGGCTCGAGCAGTACTTC. It yields the protein CASSLEEGRLEQYF.

The V call is TRBV2, the J call TRBJ1-5; D might be TRBD1 (5 bases). Germline V gene data show CDR1 as SNHLY and CDR2 as FYNNEI. The CDR3 extends over 13 amino acids. V dropped 6 bases and J dropped 0 bases, with 6 bases sitting between them. CDR3 DNA: TGTGCCAGCAGGGGGGATAGCAATCAGCCCCAGCATTTT. Amino acids: CASRGDSNQPQHF.

With respect to this clone: An end of the junction does not agree with germline; a read error may underlie this. The V gene is TRBV7-7, the J gene TRBJ2-5; 8 nucleotides line up with TRBD1. Germline-derived CDR1 and CDR2 are SSHAT and FNYEAQ (reference sequence). The CDR3 has 15 amino acids. For the CDR3, the DNA is TGTGCTAGCAGCTTAGCGGACAGGGCACAAGAGACCCAGTACTTC. Translating it yields CASSLADRAQETQYF.

About this clone itself: This sample includes further DNA sequences coding for the same CDR3. The chain is built from TRBV30 and TRBJ2-7; D is undetermined. CDR1 and CDR2 from the germline V gene are GTSNPN and SVGIG (reference sequence). This CDR3 has 12 residues. V lost 0 bases to trimming and J lost 4 bases, with 7 bases between them. The CDR3 region is CAWSVTGYEQYF. The CDR3 nucleotides read TGTGCCTGGAGTGTAACCGGGTACGAGCAGTACTTC.

This clone showed up just once. The chain links TRBV5-8 to TRBJ1-5, with a possible D match to TRBD1 (5 bases). CDR3 length: 14 residues. Germline values: CDR1 SGHTS, CDR2 YDEGEE. V lost 4 bases and J 6 bases, leaving 14 bases between the germline ends. The chain's CDR3 is CASSGVGAGQPQHF. The CDR3, as DNA: TGTGCCAGCAGCGGAGTAGGGGCCGGTCAGCCCCAGCATTTT.

In this sample, this clone turned up a few times. The gene calls are TRBV30 and TRBJ2-1; D uncertain. V was shortened by 4 bases and J by 0 bases, with 7 bases between the two germline ends. Germline assignment: CDR1 GTSNPN and CDR2 SVGIG (reference sequence). The CDR3 covers 13 residues. DNA for the CDR3: TGTGCCTGGACGAGTAGCTCCTACAATGAGCAGTTCTTC. Translation gives CAWTSSSYNEQFF. Full variable domain (missing parts from reference TRBV30 and TRBJ2-1): SQTIHQWPATLVQPVGSPLSLECTVEGTSNPNLYWYRQAAGRGLQLLFYSVGIGQISSEVPQNLSASRPQDRQFILSSKKLLLSDSGFYLCAWTSSSYNEQFFGPGTRLTVL.

The chain has TRBV6-5 and TRBJ2-3, with D perhaps being TRBD1 or TRBD2 (6 bases each). V was shortened by 7 bases and J by 2 bases, with 13 bases between the two germline ends. Germline V CDR1 and CDR2: MNHEY, SVGAGI. This CDR3 region has 14 residues. Here the CDR3 reads CASKPGAFTDTQYF. CDR3 bases: TGTGCCAGCAAACCGGGGGCCTTCACAGATACGCAGTATTTT.

The chain has TRBV7-9 and TRBJ2-3, with 16 bases aligning to TRBD2. The CDR3 sequence is 19 residues long. Unmatched junction bases numbered 11, after V lost 6 bases and J lost 2 bases. The V gene's germline CDR1 is SEHNR and CDR2 FQNEAQ (reference sequence). As DNA, the CDR3 is TGTGCCAGCAGGAGCCCCGGGACTAGCGGGGGGGACTTCACAGATACGCAGTATTTT. Protein sequence: CASRSPGTSGGDFTDTQYF.

The rearrangement links TRBV4-1 to TRBJ2-5, with TRBD2 matching 10 bases. With V trimmed by 4 bases and J by 5 bases, 7 bases remained unmatched. This CDR3 is built from 15 residues. Germline V gives CDR1 MGHRA, CDR2 YSYEKL. The CDR3 region is CASSRPGTSAETQYF. The CDR3 DNA follows: TGCGCCAGCAGCCGACCGGGGACTAGCGCCGAGACCCAGTACTTC.

This clone was detected only once. The chain has TRBV5-4 and TRBJ2-1; a weak D match, TRBD1 (5 bases). Germline lookup yields CDR1 SGHNT and CDR2 YYREEE (reference sequence). The CDR3 totals 13 residues. Trimming removed 3 bases from V and 8 bases from J, with 12 bases in between. The CDR3 coding sequence is TGTGCCAGCAGCTATGGGGCCGAGGATGAGCAGTTCTTC. Translated, it gives CASSYGAEDEQFF.

This chain connects TRBV10-3 to TRBJ1-2; 12 bases line up with TRBD1. The CDR3 contains 17 residues. V lost 2 bases to trimming and J lost 3 bases; unmatched junction nucleotides: 7. From germline, CDR1 is ENHRY and CDR2 SYGVKD. CDR3 residues: CAISEPRDRGRDYGYTF. For the CDR3, the DNA is TGTGCCATCAGTGAGCCCCGGGACAGGGGGCGGGACTATGGCTACACCTTC.

V usage is TRBV19 and J usage is TRBJ1-1; TRBD1 agrees at 7 bases. J gave up 1 base and V 5 bases, and 4 bases lay outside the gene matches. The length of the CDR3 is 14 residues. From germline, CDR1 is LNHDA and CDR2 SQIVND (reference sequence). This chain's CDR3 is CASSPRGGNTEAFF. DNA for the CDR3: TGTGCCAGTAGTCCCAGGGGGGGGAACACTGAAGCTTTCTTT.

V usage is TRBV19 and J usage is TRBJ1-4; D perhaps matches TRBD1 (6 bases). There are 16 residues in the CDR3. Germline CDR1 and CDR2: LNHDA and SQIVND (reference sequence). Trimming cost V 6 bases and J 0 bases, with 14 bases left between them. The CDR3 loop is CASSRRGATTNEKLFF. In nucleotides, the CDR3 is TGTGCCAGTAGCCGGAGGGGGGCTACAACTAATGAAAAACTGTTTTTT.

The CDR3 DNA follows: TGCGCCAGCAGCCTACGGGATTCCGAAAAACTGTTTTTT. It specifies CASSLRDSEKLFF. The chain combines TRBV4-1 with TRBJ1-4, with D unclear. Germline V lookup: CDR1 MGHRA, CDR2 YSYEKL. The V end lost 4 bases, the J end lost 8 bases, and 11 bases lay between the germline ends. The CDR3 length is 13 residues.

The genes are TRBV6-5 and TRBJ1-2; 9 positions agree with TRBD1. CDR3 size: 15 residues. Germline V gene lookup returns CDR1 MNHEY and CDR2 SVGAGI. V shed 6 bases, J shed 8 bases, and the junction held 13 bases outside the gene matches. CDR3 sequence (DNA): TGTGCCAGCAGCTCCCCACAGGGGGCGTTGGGAGGCTACACCTTC. It is translated as CASSSPQGALGGYTF.

The DNA of the CDR3 is TGCAGCGTTGCTGGACAGGGGACGGTTGATGAGCAGTTCTTC. It is translated as CSVAGQGTVDEQFF. The chain couples TRBV29-1 to TRBJ2-1, with TRBD1 identical over 9 bases. Trimming at V came to 4 bases and at J to 8 bases, leaving 9 bases not matched to a gene. From germline, CDR1 is SQVTM and CDR2 ANQGSEA. The CDR3 runs 14 residues.

This chain connects TRBV11-2 to TRBJ2-7; D unclear. There are 15 residues in the CDR3. V lost 2 bases and J 5 bases, leaving 16 bases between the germline ends. Looked up from germline, CDR1 is SGHAT and CDR2 is FQNNGV. CDR3 sequence reads: CASSLPFRRADEQYF. For the CDR3, the DNA is TGTGCCAGCAGCTTACCCTTCCGACGGGCCGACGAGCAGTACTTC. The complete variable domain, with remaining parts taken from reference TRBV11-2 and TRBJ2-7, reads EAGVAQSPRYKIIEKRQSVAFWCNPISGHATLYWYQQILGQGPKLLIQFQNNGVVDDSQLPKDRFSAERLKGVDSTLKIQPAKLEDSAVYLCASSLPFRRADEQYFGPGTRLTVT.

This rearrangement joins TRBV30 to TRBJ1-1, with TRBD1 identical over 7 bases. The germline V gene encodes CDR1 GTSNPN and CDR2 SVGIG (reference sequence). Trimming removed 8 bases from V and 5 bases from J; junction bases left unmatched: 8. CDR3 length: 12 residues. CDR3 amino acids: CAGQTGKTEAFF. CDR3 DNA sequence: TGTGCCGGACAGACAGGGAAGACTGAAGCTTTCTTT.

J is TRBJ2-2 and V is TRBV30; 14 bases match TRBD2. Germline-derived CDR1 and CDR2 are GTSNPN and SVGIG (reference sequence). The CDR3 has 15 residues. V lost 7 bases to trimming and J lost 6 bases; unmatched junction nucleotides: 7. CDR3 sequence reads: CASLGGLAGAGELFF. For the CDR3, the DNA is TGTGCCTCCCTTGGGGGACTAGCGGGGGCCGGGGAGCTGTTTTTT.

CDR3 region: CASSHSGQLTYEQYF. CDR3 nucleotides: TGTGCCAGCAGCCATTCGGGACAGCTCACCTACGAGCAGTACTTC. The chain uses TRBV5-6 and TRBJ2-7, with TRBD1 matching 7 bases. Germline CDR1 SGHDT, CDR2 YYEEEE. V lost 4 bases and J lost 2; bases outside the gene matches: 9. This CDR3 contains 15 residues.

This rearrangement joins TRBV6-1 to TRBJ2-5, with TRBD1 as a possible D gene (5 bases). This CDR3 is built from 13 residues. Trimming pared 6 bases from V and 5 bases from J, leaving 13 bases between. Germline V gene sequence: CDR1 MNHNS, CDR2 SASEGT. CDR3 bases: TGTGCCAGCAGGCCAGGGTTTTCCGAGACCCAGTACTTC. It translates to CASRPGFSETQYF.

This rearrangement joins TRBV10-2 to TRBJ1-2; 7 nucleotides agree with TRBD1. The CDR3 contains 15 residues. Unmatched junction bases numbered 8, after V lost 3 bases and J lost 4 bases. Germline V CDR1 and CDR2: WSHSY, SAAADI. The CDR3: CASSDPSDRIYGYTF. The CDR3 coding sequence is TGCGCCAGCAGTGACCCCTCGGACAGGATCTATGGCTACACCTTC.

This chain links TRBV7-8 with TRBJ1-1; TRBD1 might be the D (5 bases). This CDR3 is 13 amino acids long. Germline lookup yields CDR1 SGHVS and CDR2 FQNEAQ. The V and J ends lost 6 bases and 0 bases respectively, with 8 bases between them. This CDR3 reads CASSKGLNTEAFF. Here the CDR3 DNA reads TGTGCCAGCAGTAAGGGGCTGAACACTGAAGCTTTCTTT. Complete variable domain (other parts from reference TRBV7-8 and TRBJ1-1): GAGVSQSPRYKVAKRGQDVALRCDPISGHVSLFWYQQALGQGPEFLTYFQNEAQLDKSGLPSDRFFAERPEGSVSTLKIQRTQQEDSAVYLCASSKGLNTEAFFGQGTRLTVV.

Relative to its sample, this clone is medium-sized. The chain is built from TRBV27 and TRBJ1-1, with TRBD1 matching over 10 bases. This CDR3 spans 14 amino acids. Looked up from germline, CDR1 is MNHEY and CDR2 is SMNVEV (reference sequence). With V trimmed by 3 bases and J by 4 bases, 2 bases remained unmatched. The CDR3: CASSLTGGLTEAFF. In DNA form, the CDR3 reads TGTGCCAGCAGTTTGACAGGGGGCCTCACTGAAGCTTTCTTT.